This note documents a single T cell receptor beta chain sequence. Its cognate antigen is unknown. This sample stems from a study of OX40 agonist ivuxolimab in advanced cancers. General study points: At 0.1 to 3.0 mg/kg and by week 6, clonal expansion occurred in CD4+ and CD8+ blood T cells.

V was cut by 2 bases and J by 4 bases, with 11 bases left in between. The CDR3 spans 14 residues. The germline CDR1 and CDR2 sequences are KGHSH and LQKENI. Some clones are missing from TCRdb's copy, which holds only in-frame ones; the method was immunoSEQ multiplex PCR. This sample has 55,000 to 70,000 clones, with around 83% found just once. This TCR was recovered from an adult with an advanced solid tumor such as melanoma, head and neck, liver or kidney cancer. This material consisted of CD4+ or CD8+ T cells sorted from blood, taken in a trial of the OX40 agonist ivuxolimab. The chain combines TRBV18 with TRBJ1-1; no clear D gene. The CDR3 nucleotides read TGTGCCAGCTCACCAGCGAGGTGGGGCACTGAAGCTTTCTTT. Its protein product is CASSPARWGTEAFF.